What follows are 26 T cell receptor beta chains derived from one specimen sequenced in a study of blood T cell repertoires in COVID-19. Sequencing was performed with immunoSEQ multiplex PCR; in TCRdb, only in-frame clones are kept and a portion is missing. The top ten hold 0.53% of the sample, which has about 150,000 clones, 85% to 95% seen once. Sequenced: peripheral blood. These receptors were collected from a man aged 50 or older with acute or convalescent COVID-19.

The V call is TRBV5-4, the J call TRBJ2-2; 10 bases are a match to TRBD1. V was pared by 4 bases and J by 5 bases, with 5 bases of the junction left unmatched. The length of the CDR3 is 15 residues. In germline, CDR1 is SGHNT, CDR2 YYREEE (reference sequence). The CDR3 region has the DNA TGTGCCAGCAGCCCACGACAGGGGGCGACCGGGGAGCTGTTTTTT. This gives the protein CASSPRQGATGELFF. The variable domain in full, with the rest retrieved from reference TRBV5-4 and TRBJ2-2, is ETGVTQSPTHLIKTRGQQVTLRCSSQSGHNTVSWYQQALGQGPQFIFQYYREEENGRGNFPPRFSGLQFPNYSSELNVNALELDDSALYLCASSPRQGATGELFFGEGSRLTVL.

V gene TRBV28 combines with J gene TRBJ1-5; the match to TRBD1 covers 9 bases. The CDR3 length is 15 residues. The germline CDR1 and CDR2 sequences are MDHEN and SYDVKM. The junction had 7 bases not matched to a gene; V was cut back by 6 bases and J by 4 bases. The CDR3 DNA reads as TGTGCCAGCAGCCAGACAGGGGGAACGAATCAGCCCCAGCATTTT. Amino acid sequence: CASSQTGGTNQPQHF. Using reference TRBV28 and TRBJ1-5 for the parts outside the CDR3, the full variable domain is DVKVTQSSRYLVKRTGEKVFLECVQDMDHENMFWYRQDPGLGLRLIYFSYDVKMKEKGDIPEGYSVSREKKERFSLILESASTNQTSMYLCASSQTGGTNQPQHFGDGTRLSIL.

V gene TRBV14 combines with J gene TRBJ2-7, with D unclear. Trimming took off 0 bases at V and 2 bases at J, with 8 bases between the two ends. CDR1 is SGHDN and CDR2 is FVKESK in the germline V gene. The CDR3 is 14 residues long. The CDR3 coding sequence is TGTGCCAGCAGCCAAGAAGTCAAGCCCTACGAGCAGTACGTC. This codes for CASSQEVKPYEQYV.

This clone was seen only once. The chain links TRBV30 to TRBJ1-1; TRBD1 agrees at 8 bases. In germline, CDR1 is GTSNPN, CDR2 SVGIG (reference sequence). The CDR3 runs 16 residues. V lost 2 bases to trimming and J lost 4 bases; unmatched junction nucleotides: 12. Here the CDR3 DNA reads TGTGCCTGGAGTCGCAGGGTCACCGGACAGGGCACTGAAGCTTTCTTT. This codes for CAWSRRVTGQGTEAFF.

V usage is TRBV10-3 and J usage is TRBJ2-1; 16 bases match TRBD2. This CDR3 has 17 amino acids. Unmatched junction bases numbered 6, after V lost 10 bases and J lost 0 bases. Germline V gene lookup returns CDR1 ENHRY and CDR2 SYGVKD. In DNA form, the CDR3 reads TGTGCCACCACGGGACTAGCGGGAGGGTTCTCCTACAATGAGCAGTTCTTC. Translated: CATTGLAGGFSYNEQFF.

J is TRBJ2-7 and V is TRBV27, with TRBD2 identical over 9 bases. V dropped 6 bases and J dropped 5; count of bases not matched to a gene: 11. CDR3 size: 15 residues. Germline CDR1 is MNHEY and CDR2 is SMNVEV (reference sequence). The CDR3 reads CASSLRGRGGNEQYV. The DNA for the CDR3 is TGTGCCAGCAGCCTGAGGGGGCGGGGGGGCAACGAGCAGTACGTC.

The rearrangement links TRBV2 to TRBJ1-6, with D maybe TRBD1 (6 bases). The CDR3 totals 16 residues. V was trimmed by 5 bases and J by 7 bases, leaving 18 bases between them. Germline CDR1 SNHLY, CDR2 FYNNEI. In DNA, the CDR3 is TGTGCCAGCAGTTCACAGGGTTCGGGGAGCAATTCACCCCTCCACTTT. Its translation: CASSSQGSGSNSPLHF.

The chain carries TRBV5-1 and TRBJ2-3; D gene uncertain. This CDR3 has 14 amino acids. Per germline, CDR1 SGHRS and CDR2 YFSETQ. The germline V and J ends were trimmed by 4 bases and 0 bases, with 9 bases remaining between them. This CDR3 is CASSPGQSTDTQYF. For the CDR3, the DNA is TGCGCCAGCAGCCCTGGCCAGAGCACAGATACGCAGTATTTT.

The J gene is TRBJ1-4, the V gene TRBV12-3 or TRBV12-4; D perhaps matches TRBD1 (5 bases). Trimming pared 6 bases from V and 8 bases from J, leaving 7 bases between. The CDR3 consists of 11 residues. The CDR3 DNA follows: TGTGCCAGCAGGGGGCCAGAAAAACTGTTTTTT. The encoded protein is CASRGPEKLFF.

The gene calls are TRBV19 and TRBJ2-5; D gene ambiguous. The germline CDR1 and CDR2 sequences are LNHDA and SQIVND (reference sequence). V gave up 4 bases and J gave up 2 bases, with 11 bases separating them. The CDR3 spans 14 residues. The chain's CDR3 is CASSTGLIQETQYF. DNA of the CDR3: TGTGCCAGTAGTACTGGGCTGATACAAGAGACCCAGTACTTC.

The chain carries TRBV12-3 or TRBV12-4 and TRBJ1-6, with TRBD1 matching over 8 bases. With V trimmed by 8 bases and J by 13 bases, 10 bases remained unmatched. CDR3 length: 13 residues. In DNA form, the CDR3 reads TGTGCCAGCGGTGTGTTAAGGACAGGGCCCCTCCACTTT. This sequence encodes CASGVLRTGPLHF.

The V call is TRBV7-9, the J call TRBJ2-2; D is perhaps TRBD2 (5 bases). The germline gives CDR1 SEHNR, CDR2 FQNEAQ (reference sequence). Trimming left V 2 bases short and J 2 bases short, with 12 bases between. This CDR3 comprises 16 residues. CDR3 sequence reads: CASSLIAGVNTGELFF. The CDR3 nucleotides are TGTGCCAGCAGCTTAATCGCCGGGGTAAACACCGGGGAGCTGTTTTTT.

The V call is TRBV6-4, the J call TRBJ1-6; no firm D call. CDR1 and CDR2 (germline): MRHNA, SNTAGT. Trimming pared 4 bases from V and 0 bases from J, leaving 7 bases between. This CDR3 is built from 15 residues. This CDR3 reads CASSVESSYNSPLHF. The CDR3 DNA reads TGTGCCAGCAGTGTCGAGAGCTCCTATAATTCACCCCTCCACTTT.

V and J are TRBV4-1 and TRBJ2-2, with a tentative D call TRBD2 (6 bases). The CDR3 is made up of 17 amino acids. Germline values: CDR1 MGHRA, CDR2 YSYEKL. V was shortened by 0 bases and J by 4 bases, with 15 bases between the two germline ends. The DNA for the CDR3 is TGCGCCAGCAGCCAAGATCGGGTCGGGGGACGCACCGGGGAGCTGTTTTTT. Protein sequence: CASSQDRVGGRTGELFF.

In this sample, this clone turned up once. This CDR3 reads CASSTGEEQYF. CDR3 sequence (DNA): TGTGCCAGCAGTACAGGGGAAGAGCAGTACTTC. The V gene is TRBV12-3 or TRBV12-4, the J gene TRBJ2-7, with 7 bases that match TRBD1. V gave up 5 bases and J gave up 7 bases; unmatched junction bases: 2. CDR3 size: 11 residues.

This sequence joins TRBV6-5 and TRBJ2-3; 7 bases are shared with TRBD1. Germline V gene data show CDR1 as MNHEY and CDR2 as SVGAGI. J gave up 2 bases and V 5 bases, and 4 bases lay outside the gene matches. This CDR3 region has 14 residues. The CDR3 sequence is CASSPGTVTDTQYF. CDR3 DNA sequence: TGTGCCAGCAGTCCCGGGACAGTCACAGATACGCAGTATTTT.

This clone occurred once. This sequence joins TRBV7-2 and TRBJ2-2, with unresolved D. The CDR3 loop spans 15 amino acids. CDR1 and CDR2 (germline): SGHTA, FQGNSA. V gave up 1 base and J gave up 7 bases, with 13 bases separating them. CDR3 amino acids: CASSLVQLPNGELFF. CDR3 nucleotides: TGTGCCAGCAGCTTAGTTCAACTCCCAAACGGGGAGCTGTTTTTT.

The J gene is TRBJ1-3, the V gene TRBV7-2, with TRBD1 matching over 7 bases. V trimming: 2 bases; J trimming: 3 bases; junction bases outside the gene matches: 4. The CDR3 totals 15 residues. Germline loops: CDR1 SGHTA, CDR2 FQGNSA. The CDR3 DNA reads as TGTGCCAGCAGCTTAAAGGGGGCCAGTGGAAACACCATATATTTT. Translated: CASSLKGASGNTIYF.

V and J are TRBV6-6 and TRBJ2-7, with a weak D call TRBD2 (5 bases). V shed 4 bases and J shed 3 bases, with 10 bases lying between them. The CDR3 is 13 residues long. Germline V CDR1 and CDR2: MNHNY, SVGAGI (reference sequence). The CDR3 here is CASSFGLLYEQYF. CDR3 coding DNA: TGTGCCAGCAGTTTCGGACTTCTCTACGAGCAGTACTTC.

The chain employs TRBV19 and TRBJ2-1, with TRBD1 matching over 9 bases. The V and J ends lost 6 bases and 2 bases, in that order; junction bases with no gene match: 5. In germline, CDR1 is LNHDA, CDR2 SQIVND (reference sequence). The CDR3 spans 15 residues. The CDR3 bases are TGTGCCAGTAGATCCGGGACAGGGACCTACAATGAGCAGTTCTTC. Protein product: CASRSGTGTYNEQFF.

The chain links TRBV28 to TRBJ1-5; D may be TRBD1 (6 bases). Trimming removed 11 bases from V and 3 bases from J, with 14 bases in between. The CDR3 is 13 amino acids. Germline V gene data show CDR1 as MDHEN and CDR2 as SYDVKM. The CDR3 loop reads CAAAWDNNQPQHF. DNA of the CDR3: TGTGCCGCGGCGTGGGACAACAATCAGCCCCAGCATTTT. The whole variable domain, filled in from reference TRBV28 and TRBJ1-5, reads DVKVTQSSRYLVKRTGEKVFLECVQDMDHENMFWYRQDPGLGLRLIYFSYDVKMKEKGDIPEGYSVSREKKERFSLILESASTNQTSMYLCAAAWDNNQPQHFGDGTRLSIL.

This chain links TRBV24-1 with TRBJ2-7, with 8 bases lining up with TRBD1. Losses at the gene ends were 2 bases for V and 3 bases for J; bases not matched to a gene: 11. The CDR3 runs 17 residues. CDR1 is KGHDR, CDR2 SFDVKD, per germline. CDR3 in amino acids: CATSDSNMGQVFYEQYV. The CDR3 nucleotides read TGTGCCACCAGTGATTCTAATATGGGACAGGTCTTCTACGAGCAGTACGTC.

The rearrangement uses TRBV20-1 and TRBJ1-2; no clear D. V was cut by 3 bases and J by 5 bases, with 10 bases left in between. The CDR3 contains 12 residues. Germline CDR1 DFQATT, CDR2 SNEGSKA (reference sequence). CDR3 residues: CSASTPGYGYTF. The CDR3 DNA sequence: TGCAGTGCTAGTACCCCCGGGTATGGCTACACCTTC.

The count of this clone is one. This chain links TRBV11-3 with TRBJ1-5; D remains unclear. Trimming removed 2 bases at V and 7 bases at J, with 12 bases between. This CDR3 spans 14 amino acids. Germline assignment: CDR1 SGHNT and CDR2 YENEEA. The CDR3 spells CASSLPLVGQPQHF. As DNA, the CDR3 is TGTGCCAGCAGCTTACCCCTCGTGGGCCAGCCCCAGCATTTT.

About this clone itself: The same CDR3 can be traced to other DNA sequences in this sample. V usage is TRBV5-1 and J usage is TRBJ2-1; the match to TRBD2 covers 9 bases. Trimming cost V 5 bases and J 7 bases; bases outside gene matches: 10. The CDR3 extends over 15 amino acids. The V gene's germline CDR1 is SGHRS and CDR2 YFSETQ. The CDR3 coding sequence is TGCGCCAGCAGGGAGGCGCGGGGGGGCAGGAATGAGCAGTTCTTC. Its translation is CASREARGGRNEQFF.

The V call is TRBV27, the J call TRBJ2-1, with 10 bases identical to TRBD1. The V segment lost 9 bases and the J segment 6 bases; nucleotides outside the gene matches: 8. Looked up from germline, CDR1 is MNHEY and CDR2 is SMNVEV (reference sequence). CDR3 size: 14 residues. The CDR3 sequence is CASRGTGVRNEQFF. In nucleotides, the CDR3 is TGTGCCAGTAGGGGGACAGGGGTTCGCAATGAGCAGTTCTTC.